What follows describes a single T cell receptor (beta chain). Which antigen it targets is not known. No qualities accompany the bases; no much larger clone lies one base away. The source of the sample is a study of blood T cell repertoires in COVID-19 (TCRdb year 2020). Study-level background: The collaborator samples originated in the United States, Italy and Spain and spanned the acute and convalescent phases of COVID-19. The material from the prospective study consisted of cDNA or gDNA derived from T cells, B-cell-depleted T cells, or PBMCs. Deeply sampled blood TCRbeta repertoires from subjects exposed to, actively infected with, or recovered from COVID-19 were included in the dataset. The repertoires were released in a freely available public database meant as a resource for research on the immune response to SARS-CoV-2. Samples came from the ongoing ImmuneRACE study (first 160 participants) plus 1,254 subjects from 6 global collaborators. Nearly every sample came with metadata listing a de-identified subject ID, COVID-19 status, age in years and sex. Where available, HLA class I and class II types were obtained from metadata supplied by the sample provider rather than from assay-based typing.

Overall study results and their limits: Clinical and demographic metadata were provided uncurated, with the amount varying by source and participant.

TCRbeta CDR3 regions were amplified from genomic DNA using the immunoSEQ Assay, a bias-controlled multiplex PCR. Per the original workflow: Nucleated cell counts per sample were estimated from amplification of reference gene primers within the assay. To quantify the absolute abundance of each unique TCRbeta CDR3 rearrangement, sequence reads were collapsed and filtered. For each sample, productive Simpson clonality was calculated as the square root of Simpson's diversity index across productive rearrangements. As stored in TCRdb, this immuneACCESS dataset retains in-frame rearrangements with V and J assigned. A fraction of the clones does not appear; measured against another copy, unresolved V genes explain less than half of the discrepancy, and the remainder lacks a known reason. V and J calls and clone size are given by that table; D and trimming were obtained from the DNA. Counted in this sample were 200,000 to 250,000 clones; about 85% of them appeared once. The leading ten clones occupy around 0.97% of the sample.

V lost 8 bases and J lost 6 bases; the stretch between them is 13 bases long. CDR1 and CDR2, looked up from the germline V gene, are SNHLY and FYNNEI. The CDR3 holds 13 amino acids from the cysteine to the phenylalanine. Kept here is only the CDR3 DNA, which spans 39 bases and is read in frame from base 1. Each collaborating institution followed its own protocols to collect whole blood in K2EDTA tubes. For TCRbeta analysis, collaborators shipped samples in one of three forms: frozen whole blood, isolated PBMCs, or DNA extracted from either of those sample types. The clonotype comes from a man in his forties with acute or convalescent COVID-19. Sequenced: peripheral blood. This sequence uses TRBV2 and TRBJ1-4, with no confident D gene call. Here the CDR3 is given as CASERGRDEKLFF. DNA sequence: TGTGCCAGCGAGAGAGGGAGAGATGAAAAACTGTTTTTT.